A selection of T cell receptor beta chains follows, all from one sample in a study of OX40 agonist ivuxolimab in advanced cancers. The protocol was immunoSEQ multiplex PCR, while the TCRdb copy is restricted to in-frame clones and leaves out a portion. This table has around 62,000 clones, around 83% appearing once. Source: CD4+ or CD8+ T cells sorted from blood, taken in a trial of the OX40 agonist ivuxolimab. The receptor source for this set is an adult with an advanced solid tumor such as melanoma, head and neck, liver or kidney cancer. The CDR3 runs from the conserved cysteine through the conserved F or W. D genes are given only for firm matches. Size tells how often a clone was seen (once, few, many) or the class of an expanded clone, and some rows leave it out.

clone size: NA
V gene: TRBV5-1
J gene: TRBJ2-7
D gene: TRBD1
CDR3 protein: CASSRGQGKAYEQYF
CDR3 DNA: TGCGCCAGCAGCCGGGGACAGGGGAAGGCCTACGAGCAGTACTTC

clone size: once
V gene: TRBV6-6
J gene: TRBJ1-1
D gene: TRBD1
CDR3 protein: CASSLRGRDTEAFF
CDR3 DNA: TGTGCCAGCAGTTTGAGGGGGCGAGACACTGAAGCTTTCTTT

clone size: NA
V gene: TRBV6-5
J gene: TRBJ2-7
D gene: TRBD1
CDR3 protein: CASSYGTDYEQYF
CDR3 DNA: TGTGCCAGCAGTTACGGGACAGACTACGAGCAGTACTTC

clone size: NA
V gene: TRBV19
J gene: TRBJ1-2
D gene: TRBD1
CDR3 protein: CASTLMSGQGIYGYTF
CDR3 DNA: TGTGCCAGTACCTTAATGAGTGGACAGGGAATCTATGGCTACACCTTC

clone size: NA
V gene: TRBV6-6
J gene: TRBJ2-3
D gene: TRBD2
CDR3 protein: CASRNLAGGTDTQYF
CDR3 DNA: TGTGCCAGCAGGAACTTAGCGGGTGGAACAGATACGCAGTATTTT

clone size: NA
V gene: TRBV19
J gene: TRBJ2-5
D gene: TRBD2
CDR3 protein: CASSTGLAGGPYSETQYF
CDR3 DNA: TGTGCCAGTAGTACAGGACTAGCGGGGGGGCCTTATTCGGAGACCCAGTACTTC

clone size: NA
V gene: TRBV5-4
J gene: TRBJ1-2
D gene: TRBD1
CDR3 protein: CAGSRQGSIYGYTF
CDR3 DNA: TGTGCCGGAAGCCGACAGGGAAGTATCTATGGCTACACCTTC

clone size: NA
V gene: TRBV19
J gene: TRBJ1-2
D gene: TRBD1
CDR3 protein: CASSIGGDRYGYTF
CDR3 DNA: TGTGCCAGTAGTATAGGCGGGGACAGGTATGGCTACACCTTC

clone size: NA
V gene: TRBV18
J gene: TRBJ1-5
D gene: NA
CDR3 protein: CASSPISVNSNQPQHF
CDR3 DNA: TGTGCCAGCTCACCAATCAGCGTTAATAGCAATCAGCCCCAGCATTTT

clone size: NA
V gene: TRBV21-1
J gene: TRBJ2-1
D gene: NA
CDR3 protein: CASSHRDGPYNEQFF
CDR3 DNA: TGTGCCAGCAGCCACCGGGACGGGCCCTACAATGAGCAGTTCTTC

clone size: NA
V gene: TRBV6-5
J gene: TRBJ1-1
D gene: TRBD1
CDR3 protein: CASIDRDRGAFF
CDR3 DNA: TGTGCCAGCATTGATAGGGACAGGGGAGCTTTCTTT

clone size: NA
V gene: TRBV5-4
J gene: TRBJ1-1
D gene: NA
CDR3 protein: CASSGSGVPLKAFF
CDR3 DNA: TGTGCCAGCAGCGGCTCCGGGGTCCCGCTGAAAGCTTTCTTT

clone size: few
V gene: TRBV19
J gene: TRBJ1-4
D gene: NA
CDR3 protein: CATRGRTNEKLFF
CDR3 DNA: TGTGCAACCCGAGGGAGAACTAATGAAAAACTGTTTTTT

clone size: few
V gene: TRBV19
J gene: TRBJ1-5
D gene: TRBD1
CDR3 protein: CASSIGAGGSQPQHF
CDR3 DNA: TGTGCCAGTAGTATAGGGGCAGGGGGGAGTCAGCCCCAGCATTTT

clone size: once
V gene: TRBV6-1
J gene: TRBJ2-5
D gene: NA
CDR3 protein: CASSGLAGLMETQYF
CDR3 DNA: TGTGCCAGCAGTGGACTCGCGGGGTTGATGGAGACCCAGTACTTC

clone size: once
V gene: TRBV2
J gene: TRBJ2-5
D gene: NA
CDR3 protein: CASSKGETQYF
CDR3 DNA: TGTGCCAGCTCTAAGGGGGAGACCCAGTACTTC

clone size: NA
V gene: TRBV2
J gene: TRBJ2-1
D gene: TRBD2
CDR3 protein: CASNQLADSVDEQFF
CDR3 DNA: TGTGCCAGCAACCAACTAGCGGACTCGGTGGATGAGCAGTTCTTC

clone size: NA
V gene: TRBV18
J gene: TRBJ2-2
D gene: NA
CDR3 protein: CASSPISPRNTGELFF
CDR3 DNA: TGTGCCAGCTCACCAATCTCCCCACGGAACACCGGGGAGCTGTTTTTT

clone size: NA
V gene: TRBV18
J gene: TRBJ2-7
D gene: TRBD1
CDR3 protein: CASSRRPGTGNSYEQYF
CDR3 DNA: TGTGCCAGCTCACGACGTCCCGGGACAGGGAACTCCTACGAGCAGTACTTC

clone size: NA
V gene: TRBV6-6
J gene: TRBJ1-2
D gene: NA
CDR3 protein: CASTLHSADGYTF
CDR3 DNA: TGTGCCAGCACCTTACACTCCGCGGATGGCTACACCTTC

clone size: NA
V gene: TRBV28
J gene: TRBJ1-1
D gene: NA
CDR3 protein: CASSLGTPGAAFF
CDR3 DNA: TGTGCCAGCAGTTTGGGGACCCCTGGGGCAGCTTTCTTT

clone size: once
V gene: TRBV6-5
J gene: TRBJ1-2
D gene: NA
CDR3 protein: CASSYNLGSYGYTF
CDR3 DNA: TGTGCCAGCAGTTACAACCTGGGTTCCTATGGCTACACCTTC

clone size: NA
V gene: TRBV29-1
J gene: TRBJ2-5
D gene: NA
CDR3 protein: CSVGQKETQYF
CDR3 DNA: TGCAGCGTTGGGCAGAAAGAGACCCAGTACTTC

clone size: once
V gene: TRBV5-1
J gene: TRBJ2-1
D gene: NA
CDR3 protein: CASSLGEPYNEQFF
CDR3 DNA: TGCGCCAGCAGTTTAGGGGAACCCTACAATGAGCAGTTCTTC

clone size: once
V gene: TRBV6-6
J gene: TRBJ1-2
D gene: TRBD1
CDR3 protein: CASSSTGGDYGYTF
CDR3 DNA: TGTGCCAGCAGTTCGACAGGGGGCGACTATGGCTACACCTTC

clone size: NA
V gene: TRBV9
J gene: TRBJ1-6
D gene: NA
CDR3 protein: CASSVAPPDSPLHF
CDR3 DNA: TGTGCCAGCAGCGTAGCTCCGCCGGATTCACCCCTCCACTTT

clone size: NA
V gene: TRBV19
J gene: TRBJ1-1
D gene: NA
CDR3 protein: CASSRSGAWTEAFF
CDR3 DNA: TGTGCCAGTAGTCGCAGCGGGGCGTGGACTGAAGCTTTCTTT

clone size: NA
V gene: TRBV14
J gene: TRBJ2-5
D gene: NA
CDR3 protein: CASSQDWGGQETQYF
CDR3 DNA: TGTGCCAGCAGCCAAGATTGGGGTGGGCAAGAGACCCAGTACTTC

clone size: few
V gene: TRBV7-3
J gene: TRBJ1-2
D gene: NA
CDR3 protein: CASSRDSYGYTF
CDR3 DNA: TGTGCCAGCAGCCGAGACTCATATGGCTACACCTTC

clone size: once
V gene: TRBV9
J gene: TRBJ1-1
D gene: NA
CDR3 protein: CASSVSGRNTEAFF
CDR3 DNA: TGTGCCAGCAGCGTATCCGGGAGGAACACTGAAGCTTTCTTT

clone size: NA
V gene: TRBV4-2
J gene: TRBJ2-7
D gene: NA
CDR3 protein: CASSQERNGAVREQYF
CDR3 DNA: TGTGCCAGCAGCCAAGAAAGGAATGGGGCCGTACGCGAGCAGTACTTC

clone size: few
V gene: TRBV27
J gene: TRBJ1-4
D gene: NA
CDR3 protein: CASRSIATNEKLFF
CDR3 DNA: TGTGCCAGCAGATCGATTGCAACTAATGAAAAACTGTTTTTT

clone size: NA
V gene: TRBV5-1
J gene: TRBJ1-4
D gene: NA
CDR3 protein: CASSLATNEKLFF
CDR3 DNA: TGCGCCAGCAGCTTGGCCACTAATGAAAAACTGTTTTTT

clone size: NA
V gene: TRBV7-2
J gene: TRBJ2-5
D gene: NA
CDR3 protein: CASSRDYQETQYF
CDR3 DNA: TGTGCCAGCAGTCGGGACTACCAAGAGACCCAGTACTTC

clone size: NA
V gene: TRBV13
J gene: TRBJ2-5
D gene: NA
CDR3 protein: CASSRGPLQETQYF
CDR3 DNA: TGTGCCAGCAGCCGGGGACCTTTGCAAGAGACCCAGTACTTC

clone size: NA
V gene: TRBV5-8
J gene: TRBJ1-2
D gene: NA
CDR3 protein: CASSLWQTYGYTF
CDR3 DNA: TGTGCCAGCAGCTTGTGGCAGACGTATGGCTACACCTTC

clone size: NA
V gene: TRBV19
J gene: TRBJ2-7
D gene: NA
CDR3 protein: CASSIQQGRSSYEQYF
CDR3 DNA: TGTGCCAGTAGTATCCAACAGGGCAGAAGCTCCTACGAGCAGTACTTC

clone size: NA
V gene: TRBV9
J gene: TRBJ2-7
D gene: NA
CDR3 protein: CASSRTDSYEQYF
CDR3 DNA: TGTGCCAGCAGCCGGACGGACTCCTACGAGCAGTACTTC

clone size: NA
V gene: TRBV19
J gene: TRBJ2-3
D gene: NA
CDR3 protein: CASTTLGSPDTQYF
CDR3 DNA: TGTGCCAGTACCACACTAGGAAGTCCAGATACGCAGTATTTT

clone size: NA
V gene: TRBV11-2
J gene: TRBJ2-1
D gene: TRBD2
CDR3 protein: CASSLGLAGASYNEQFF
CDR3 DNA: TGTGCCAGCAGCTTGGGGCTAGCGGGGGCCTCCTACAATGAGCAGTTCTTC